The 9 T cell receptor beta chains given below trace back to one sample, sequenced in a study of T cells in Graves' hyperthyroidism and ophthalmopathy. What was amplified from RNA transcripts were TCR beta CDR3 regions. An initial round of RT-PCR targeting the TCR CDR3 relied on the HTBI primer set. Each CDR3 protein is one row after TCRdb ran MiXCR on the multiplex PCR reads. Here the sample spans around 600,000 distinct CDR3 sequences, approximately 15% being singletons. The sample consisted of blood. These TCRs come from a woman between 18 and 30 years old with Graves' ophthalmopathy.

The chain uses TRBV6-1 and TRBJ1-1; D might be TRBD1 (5 bases). Trimming cost V 7 bases and J 7 bases, with 19 bases left between them. From germline, CDR1 is MNHNS and CDR2 SASEGT. CDR3 length equals 14 residues. This chain's CDR3 is CASTNRDPGGEAFF. CDR3 DNA: TGTGCCAGCACAAACCGGGACCCCGGGGGTGAAGCTTTCTTT.

This clonotype was found many times. The gene calls are TRBV7-2 and TRBJ2-7, with D maybe TRBD2 (6 bases). Germline CDR1 and CDR2: SGHTA and FQGNSA. The CDR3 runs to 15 residues. Trimming shortened V by 1 base and J by 3 bases, and 13 bases separated the two germline ends. CDR3 nucleotides: TGTGCCAGCAGCTTAGAAGGCCTAGCGAGCTACGAGCAGTACTTC. Amino acids: CASSLEGLASYEQYF.

This clonotype has more than one count but fewer than ten. The V and J genes are TRBV4-3 and TRBJ2-3, with D unclear. The CDR3 covers 19 residues. In germline, CDR1 is LGHNA, CDR2 YSLEER. Trimming removed 0 bases at V and 4 bases at J, with 23 bases between. The CDR3 here is CASSQEGLGSRGYADTQYF. The CDR3 DNA reads TGCGCCAGCAGCCAAGAAGGGTTAGGTTCCCGTGGGTACGCAGATACGCAGTATTTT.

The V and J genes are TRBV14 and TRBJ2-1, with 7 bases fitting TRBD1. CDR1 is SGHDN, CDR2 FVKESK, per germline. J gave up 1 base and V 5 bases, and 8 bases lay outside the gene matches. The CDR3 has 16 residues. CDR3 in amino acids: CASSDLTGVSYNEQFF. CDR3 in DNA: TGTGCCAGCAGCGACCTCACAGGGGTTTCCTACAATGAGCAGTTCTTC.

The rearrangement links TRBV24-1 to TRBJ2-3; D gene ambiguous. CDR3 length: 14 amino acids. Trimming removed 1 base at V and 2 bases at J, with 6 bases between. The germline CDR1 and CDR2 sequences are KGHDR and SFDVKD. The CDR3 protein is CATSDFFYTDTQYF. Written as DNA, the CDR3 is TGTGCCACCAGTGATTTTTTCTACACAGATACGCAGTATTTT.

The rearrangement links TRBV20-1 to TRBJ2-3; the D gene is possibly TRBD2 (5 bases). Trimming took off 5 bases at V and 4 bases at J, with 16 bases between the two ends. The CDR3 covers 14 residues. CDR1 and CDR2 (germline): DFQATT, SNEGSKA (reference sequence). In DNA, the CDR3 is TGCAGTGCTCAAGAGTCGGGGAATTCAGATACGCAGTATTTT. Its translation: CSAQESGNSDTQYF.

Ten or more counts support this clonotype. This rearrangement joins TRBV7-3 to TRBJ2-4, with 11 bases lining up with TRBD1. This CDR3 spans 16 amino acids. In germline, CDR1 is SGHTA, CDR2 FQGTGA. The trim removed 2 bases at V and 0 bases at J, leaving 0 bases unmatched. CDR3 sequence (DNA): TGTGCCAGCAGCTTAGGACAGGGGGCAGCCAAAAACATTCAGTACTTC. This translates into CASSLGQGAAKNIQYF.

This clonotype was seen only once. The chain combines TRBV10-3 with TRBJ1-3, with 7 bases that match TRBD1. The CDR3 sequence is 16 residues long. CDR1 is ENHRY, CDR2 SYGVKD, per germline. J was trimmed by 2 bases and V by 10 bases; bases with no gene match: 14. The CDR3 loop reads CATGLEQGITGNTIYF. In DNA, the CDR3 is TGTGCCACCGGCCTCGAACAGGGGATAACTGGAAACACCATATATTTT.

In this sample, this clonotype turned up many times. The chain links TRBV6-5 to TRBJ1-1; TRBD1 might be the D (6 bases). The V and J ends lost 2 bases and 6 bases respectively, with 7 bases between them. CDR3 size: 12 residues. The germline V gene encodes CDR1 MNHEY and CDR2 SVGAGI. The CDR3 spells CASSYGGPEAFF. The DNA for the CDR3 is TGTGCCAGCAGTTACGGGGGGCCTGAAGCTTTCTTT.